One and the same sample provided the 21 T cell receptor beta chains below, sequenced in a study of STAT5B mutations in CD4+ large granular lymphocyte leukemia. The protocol was immunoSEQ multiplex PCR, while the TCRdb copy is restricted to in-frame clones and leaves out a portion. The sample carries around 30,000 clones, roughly 77% recorded once. The sample consisted of CD4+ T cells from blood buffy coats. The receptors here all came from a human donor in good health.

CDR3: CASSYREPLKGSQYF. CDR3 DNA sequence: TGTGCCAGCAGTTACCGCGAACCTCTTAAAGGCAGCCAGTACTTC. The chain has TRBV6-5 and TRBJ2-7; D not resolved. V was trimmed by 2 bases and J by 10 bases, leaving 21 bases between them. CDR3 length: 15 residues. The germline gives CDR1 MNHEY, CDR2 SVGAGI.

This sequence joins TRBV6-5 and TRBJ2-7; D might be TRBD1 (5 bases). V was clipped by 9 bases and J by 2 bases, with 20 bases between them. Germline CDR1 is MNHEY and CDR2 is SVGAGI. CDR3 size: 15 residues. This chain's CDR3 is CARKFVGHPTYEQYF. Here the CDR3 DNA reads TGTGCCAGAAAGTTTGTGGGGCATCCCACCTACGAGCAGTACTTC.

V gene TRBV4-1 combines with J gene TRBJ2-2; 7 nucleotides align to TRBD2. V lost 0 bases to trimming and J lost 0 bases; unmatched junction nucleotides: 10. This CDR3 comprises 19 residues. Germline V lookup: CDR1 MGHRA, CDR2 YSYEKL. The CDR3 is CASSQDSGTGAANTGELFF. CDR3 coding DNA: TGCGCCAGCAGCCAAGACAGCGGGACCGGAGCTGCGAACACCGGGGAGCTGTTTTTT.

This clone appeared a single time. This chain connects TRBV30 to TRBJ2-5; D gene ambiguous. Trimming took 2 bases from V and 8 from J, leaving 9 bases between them. This CDR3 contains 11 residues. In germline, CDR1 is GTSNPN, CDR2 SVGIG (reference sequence). The CDR3 spells CAWSTSGTQYF. Here the CDR3 DNA reads TGTGCCTGGAGTACCTCAGGTACCCAGTACTTC.

The chain recombines TRBV28 with TRBJ2-1; D is perhaps TRBD1 or TRBD2 (5 bases each). Per the germline V gene, CDR1 is MDHEN and CDR2 is SYDVKM. CDR3 length equals 12 residues. V lost 8 bases and J lost 5, with 10 bases in between. CDR3: CASHGTHNEQFF. Here the CDR3 DNA reads TGTGCCAGCCACGGGACCCACAATGAGCAGTTCTTC.

This clone appeared once. This chain joins TRBV11-2 and TRBJ2-7; TRBD2 matches at 7 bases. Per the germline V gene, CDR1 is SGHAT and CDR2 is FQNNGV. With 2 bases clipped from V and 7 bases from J, the junction kept 5 bases outside the gene matches. The CDR3 sequence is 13 residues long. The CDR3 region has the DNA TGTGCCAGCAGCTTATCACTAGCGAGGGAGCAGTACTTC. Amino acid sequence: CASSLSLAREQYF.

This chain uses TRBV9 with TRBJ2-2; maybe TRBD1 (6 bases). The germline gives CDR1 SGDLS, CDR2 YYNGEE. V was shortened by 2 bases and J by 8 bases, with 16 bases between the two germline ends. The CDR3 length is 15 residues. CDR3 nucleotides: TGTGCCAGCAGCGTCGGTACAGGGATGGTAGGGGAGCTGTTTTTT. Translating it yields CASSVGTGMVGELFF.

This chain uses TRBV30 with TRBJ1-2; tentatively, D is TRBD1 (6 bases). Germline V gives CDR1 GTSNPN, CDR2 SVGIG (reference sequence). CDR3 length: 11 residues. The V end was cut by 7 bases, the J end by 7 bases, with 13 bases between. The CDR3 reads CASQGNVGYTF. The CDR3 DNA is TGTGCCTCACAGGGAAATGTTGGCTACACCTTC.

The chain joins TRBV6-1 to TRBJ2-1; D is possibly TRBD1 (6 bases). Trimming pared 7 bases from V and 3 bases from J, leaving 16 bases between. The CDR3 totals 15 residues. CDR1 and CDR2 (germline): MNHNS, SASEGT. Written as DNA, the CDR3 is TGTGCCAGCATAGCCGAGACAGGAAACTACAATGAGCAGTTCTTC. Translating gives CASIAETGNYNEQFF.

The chain recombines TRBV9 with TRBJ2-1; no definite D call. Per germline, CDR1 SGDLS and CDR2 YYNGEE. CDR3 size: 14 residues. Trimming shortened V by 2 bases and J by 10 bases, and 16 bases separated the two germline ends. The CDR3: CASSVSPRFTEQFF. DNA of the CDR3: TGTGCCAGCAGCGTTAGTCCGCGGTTTACGGAGCAGTTCTTC.

This chain links TRBV6-5 with TRBJ2-1; TRBD2 matches 8 bases. The V gene end was trimmed by 6 bases and the J gene end by 9 bases; junction bases not matched to a gene: 4. The CDR3 totals 12 residues. Per germline, CDR1 MNHEY and CDR2 SVGAGI. The chain's CDR3 is CASRDTSGEQFF. CDR3 nucleotide sequence: TGTGCCAGCAGGGATACTAGCGGTGAGCAGTTCTTC.

This clone was counted a single time. The J gene is TRBJ1-2, the V gene TRBV18; D ambiguous. V lost 2 bases to trimming and J lost 4 bases, with 14 bases between them. Germline values: CDR1 KGHSH, CDR2 LQKENI. The CDR3 length is 15 residues. The CDR3 reads CASSPVSGIGYGYTF. The CDR3 DNA follows: TGTGCCAGCTCACCAGTGTCGGGGATCGGCTATGGCTACACCTTC. The variable domain in full, completed from reference TRBV18 and TRBJ1-2, reads NAGVMQNPRHLVRRRGQEARLRCSPMKGHSHVYWYRQLPEEGLKFMVYLQKENIIDESGMPKERFSAEFPKEGPSILRIQQVVRGDSAAYFCASSPVSGIGYGYTFGSGTRLTVV.

This rearrangement joins TRBV15 to TRBJ2-4; D tentatively fits TRBD1 or TRBD2 (5 bases each). The CDR3 has 15 amino acids. CDR1 is LNHNV and CDR2 is YYDKDF in the germline V gene (reference sequence). Trimming cost V 4 bases and J 2 bases, with 12 bases left between them. The DNA for the CDR3 is TGTGCCACCAGCACCGATGGGGGATCCAAAAACATTCAGTACTTC. This gives the protein CATSTDGGSKNIQYF.

The rearrangement uses TRBV6-1 and TRBJ2-2; 8 bases align to TRBD1. There are 15 residues in the CDR3. The junction had 1 base not matched to a gene; V was cut back by 3 bases and J by 1 base. Germline loops: CDR1 MNHNS, CDR2 SASEGT. DNA of the CDR3: TGTGCCAGCAGTGAGGGGACAGGGAACACCGGGGAGCTGTTTTTT. It yields the protein CASSEGTGNTGELFF.

This clone occurred once. The rearrangement uses TRBV5-8 and TRBJ2-1; possible D gene TRBD1, 6 bases. CDR1 is SGHTS and CDR2 is YDEGEE in the germline V gene. CDR3 length equals 13 residues. Trimming left V 4 bases short and J 7 bases short, with 12 bases between. CDR3 in DNA: TGTGCCAGCAGCCTAGGGGGAGTGAATGAGCAGTTCTTC. Translation gives CASSLGGVNEQFF.

The V call is TRBV5-1, the J call TRBJ2-3; 12 positions match TRBD2. Germline lookup yields CDR1 SGHRS and CDR2 YFSETQ. The CDR3 loop spans 15 amino acids. The ends lost 5 bases at V and 5 bases at J; junction bases unmatched: 6. Here the CDR3 DNA reads TGCGCCAGCAGGTGGACTAGCGGGACGGGAGATACGCAGTATTTT. Translating it yields CASRWTSGTGDTQYF.

This chain uses TRBV6-6 with TRBJ1-3; no definite D call. CDR3 length: 14 amino acids. Trimming cost V 2 bases and J 4 bases, with 9 bases left between them. The V gene's germline CDR1 is MNHNY and CDR2 SVGAGI (reference sequence). CDR3: CASSYDSFGNTIYF. Written as DNA, the CDR3 is TGTGCCAGCAGTTACGATAGCTTCGGAAACACCATATATTTT.

The CDR3 sequence is CASRLLAGSGELFF. In nucleotides, the CDR3 is TGTGCCAGCAGATTATTAGCGGGTTCCGGGGAGCTGTTTTTT. J is TRBJ2-2 and V is TRBV7-8, with 7 positions matching TRBD2. Trimming took 6 bases from V and 6 from J; bases not matched to a gene: 7. The CDR3 is made up of 14 amino acids. Germline CDR1 SGHVS, CDR2 FQNEAQ.

V and J are TRBV2 and TRBJ2-5; maybe TRBD2 (5 bases). The J call is in doubt because the DNA end fits TRBJ2-7 better. The CDR3 covers 14 residues. Germline loops: CDR1 SNHLY, CDR2 FYNNEI. CDR3 DNA sequence: TGTGCCAGCATCCCGGCGGGTACAAACTACGAGCAGTACTTC. Translation: CASIPAGTNYEQYF.

This rearrangement joins TRBV7-9 to TRBJ1-1; unclear D gene. Trimming took off 4 bases at V and 3 bases at J, with 9 bases between the two ends. The CDR3 loop spans 13 amino acids. The germline gives CDR1 SEHNR, CDR2 FQNEAQ (reference sequence). Written as DNA, the CDR3 is TGTGCCAGCAGCTACCAGACCTACACTGAAGCTTTCTTT. Its protein is CASSYQTYTEAFF.

The chain is built from TRBV27 and TRBJ2-3; D assignment may be TRBD1 or TRBD2 (5 bases each). CDR3 length equals 14 residues. The ends were cut back, 6 bases at V and 2 bases at J, with 12 bases in the middle. Germline V gene data show CDR1 as MNHEY and CDR2 as SMNVEV (reference sequence). The CDR3 sequence is CASRFPGPTDTQYF. The CDR3 DNA reads TGTGCCAGCAGATTTCCGGGACCCACAGATACGCAGTATTTT.